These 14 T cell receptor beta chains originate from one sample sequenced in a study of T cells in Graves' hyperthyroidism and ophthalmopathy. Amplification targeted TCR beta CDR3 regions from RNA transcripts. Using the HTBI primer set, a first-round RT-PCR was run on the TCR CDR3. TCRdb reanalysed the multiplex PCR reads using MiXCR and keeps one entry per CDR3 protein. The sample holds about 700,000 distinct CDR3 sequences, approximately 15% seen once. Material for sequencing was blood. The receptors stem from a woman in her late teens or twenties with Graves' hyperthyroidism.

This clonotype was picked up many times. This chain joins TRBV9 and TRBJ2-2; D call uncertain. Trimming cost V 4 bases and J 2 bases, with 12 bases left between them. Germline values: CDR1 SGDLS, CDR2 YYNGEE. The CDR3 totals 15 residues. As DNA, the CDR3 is TGTGCCAGCAGCCCCCCCCGCGGCAACACCGGGGAGCTGTTTTTT. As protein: CASSPPRGNTGELFF. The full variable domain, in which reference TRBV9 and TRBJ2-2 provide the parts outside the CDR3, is DSGVTQTPKHLITATGQRVTLRCSPRSGDLSVYWYQQSLDQGLQFLIQYYNGEERAKGNILERFSAQQFPDLHSELNLSSLELGDSALYFCASSPPRGNTGELFFGEGSRLTVL.

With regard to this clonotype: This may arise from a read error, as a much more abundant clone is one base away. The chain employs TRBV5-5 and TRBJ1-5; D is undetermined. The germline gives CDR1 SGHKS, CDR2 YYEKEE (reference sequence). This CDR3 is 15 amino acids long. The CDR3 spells CASSLGRDSDQPQHF. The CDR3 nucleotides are TGTGCCAGCAGCTTGGGACGGGATAGCGATCAGCCCCAGCATTTT. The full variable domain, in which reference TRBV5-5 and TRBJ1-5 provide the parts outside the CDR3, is DAGVTQSPTHLIKTRGQQVTLRCSPISGHKSVSWYQQVLGQGPQFIFQYYEKEERGRGNFPDRFSARQFPNYSSELNVNALLLGDSALYLCASSLGRDSDQPQHFGDGTRLSIL.

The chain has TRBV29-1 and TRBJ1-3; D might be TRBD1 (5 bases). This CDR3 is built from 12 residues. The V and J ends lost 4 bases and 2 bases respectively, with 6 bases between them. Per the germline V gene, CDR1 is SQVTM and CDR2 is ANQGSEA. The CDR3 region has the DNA TGCAGCGTTGTGGGGGCTGGAAACACCATATATTTT. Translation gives CSVVGAGNTIYF.

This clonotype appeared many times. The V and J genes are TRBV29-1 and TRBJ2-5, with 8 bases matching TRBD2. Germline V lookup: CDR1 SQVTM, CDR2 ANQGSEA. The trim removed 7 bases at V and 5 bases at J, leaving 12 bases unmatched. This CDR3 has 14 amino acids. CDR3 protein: CSAEAGGHAETQYF. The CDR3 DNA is TGCAGCGCAGAGGCGGGGGGCCACGCGGAGACCCAGTACTTC.

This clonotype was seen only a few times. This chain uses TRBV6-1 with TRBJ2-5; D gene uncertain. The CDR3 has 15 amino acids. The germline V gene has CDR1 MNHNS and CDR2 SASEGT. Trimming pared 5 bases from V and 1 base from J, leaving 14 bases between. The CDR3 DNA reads TGTGCCAGCAGTATTTTCGTAACGTCCCAAGAGACCCAGTACTTC. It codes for CASSIFVTSQETQYF.

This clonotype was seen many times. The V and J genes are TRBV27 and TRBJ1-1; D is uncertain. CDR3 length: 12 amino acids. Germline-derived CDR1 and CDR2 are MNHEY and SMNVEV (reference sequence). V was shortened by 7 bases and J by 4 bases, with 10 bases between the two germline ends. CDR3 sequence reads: CASTTTGTEAFF. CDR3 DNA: TGTGCCAGCACCACGACGGGCACTGAAGCTTTCTTT.

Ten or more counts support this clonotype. The CDR3 reads CASGLVGSNQETQYF. The CDR3 DNA is TGTGCTAGTGGTTTGGTCGGGAGCAACCAAGAGACCCAGTACTTC. V and J are TRBV12-5 and TRBJ2-5; possibly TRBD2 for D (6 bases). The germline CDR1 and CDR2 sequences are LGHNT and FRNRAP. The V gene lost 0 bases and the J gene lost 0 bases, with 8 bases spanning the gap. CDR3 length equals 15 residues.

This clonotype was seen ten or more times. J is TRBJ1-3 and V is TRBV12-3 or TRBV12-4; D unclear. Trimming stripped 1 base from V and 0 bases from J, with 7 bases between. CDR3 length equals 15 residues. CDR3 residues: CASSLGGNSGNTIYF. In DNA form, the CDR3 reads TGTGCCAGCAGTTTAGGCGGCAACTCTGGAAACACCATATATTTT.

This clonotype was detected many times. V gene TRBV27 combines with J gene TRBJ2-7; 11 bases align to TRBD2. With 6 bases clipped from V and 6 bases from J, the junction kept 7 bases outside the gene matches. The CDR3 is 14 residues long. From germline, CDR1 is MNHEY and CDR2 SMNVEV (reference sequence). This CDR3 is CASRKLAGEREQYF. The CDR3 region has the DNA TGTGCCAGCAGGAAACTAGCGGGAGAGCGCGAGCAGTACTTC.

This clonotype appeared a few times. The CDR3 nucleotides read TGTGCCAGCAGCCCAAGGGGACAGGGGACGTCTGGGGCCAACGTCCTGACTTTC. Its translation: CASSPRGQGTSGANVLTF. The chain carries TRBV3-1 and TRBJ2-6; 10 bases line up with TRBD1. Trimming removed 4 bases from V and 1 base from J; junction bases left unmatched: 7. Germline CDR1 reads LGHDT; CDR2 reads YNNKEL (reference sequence). This CDR3 region has 18 residues.

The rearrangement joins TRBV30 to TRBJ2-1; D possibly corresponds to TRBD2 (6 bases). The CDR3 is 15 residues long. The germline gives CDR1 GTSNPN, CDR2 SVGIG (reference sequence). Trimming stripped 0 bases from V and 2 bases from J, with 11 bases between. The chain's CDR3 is CAWSVVGGPYNEQFF. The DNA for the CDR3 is TGTGCCTGGAGTGTCGTGGGAGGCCCCTACAATGAGCAGTTCTTC.

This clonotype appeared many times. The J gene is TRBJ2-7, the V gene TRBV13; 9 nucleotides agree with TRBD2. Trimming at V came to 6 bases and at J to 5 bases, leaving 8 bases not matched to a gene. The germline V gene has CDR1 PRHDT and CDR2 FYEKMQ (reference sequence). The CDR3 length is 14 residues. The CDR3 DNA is TGTGCCAGCAGTCGCGGGACTAGCTACAACGAGCAGTACTTC. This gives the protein CASSRGTSYNEQYF.

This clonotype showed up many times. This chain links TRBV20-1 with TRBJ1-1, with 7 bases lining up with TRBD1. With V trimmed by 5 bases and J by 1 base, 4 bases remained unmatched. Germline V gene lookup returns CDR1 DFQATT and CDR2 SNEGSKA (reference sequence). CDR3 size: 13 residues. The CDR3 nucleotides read TGCAGTGCTGAGGGGGCCGGGAACACTGAAGCTTTCTTT. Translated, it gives CSAEGAGNTEAFF.

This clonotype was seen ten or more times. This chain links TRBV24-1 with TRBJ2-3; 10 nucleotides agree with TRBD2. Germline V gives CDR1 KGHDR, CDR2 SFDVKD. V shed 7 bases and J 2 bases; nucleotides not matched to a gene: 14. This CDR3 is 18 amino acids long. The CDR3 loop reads CATSGTGRTSGPTDTQYF. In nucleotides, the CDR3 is TGTGCCACCAGCGGTACAGGAAGGACTAGCGGCCCCACAGATACGCAGTATTTT.